This T cell receptor (beta chain) was observed in a study of siplizumab effects on memory and regulatory T cells. General study results and limits: Mappable alloreactive CD4+ clones were on average approximately 70% Treg-derived with siplizumab, under 30% in controls. Siplizumab significantly reduced alloreactive sequences traceable to unstimulated CD4+ memory cells. Left unconfirmed was the suppressive function of proliferating Tregs from siplizumab cultures.

Sequenced by immunoSEQ multiplex PCR; TCRdb stores in-frame clones only, minus some. The repertoire holds 75,000 to 100,000 clones, with around 94% as singletons. Notes on this clone: Its antigen is unknown.

The source of this sequence is a human donor in good health. The sample was non-Treg CD4+ T cells sorted from blood.

CDR3 nucleotide sequence: TGCGCCAGCAGCTTGACCCAGACAGGGATCAGTGAGCAGTTCTTC. Translating it yields CASSLTQTGISEQFF. V usage is TRBV5-1 and J usage is TRBJ2-1; 7 positions match TRBD1. This CDR3 spans 15 amino acids. After removal of 1 base from V and 9 bases from J, the junction contained 10 bases not matched to a gene. The germline V gene has CDR1 SGHRS and CDR2 YFSETQ.